This T cell receptor beta chain was sequenced for a study of radiotherapy plus CTLA-4 blockade in lung cancer. This clone was seen a handful of times. In germline, CDR1 is MNHNY, CDR2 SVGAGI (reference sequence). V was clipped by 2 bases and J by 4 bases; unmatched bases: 7. The CDR3 is made up of 16 amino acids. Some clones are missing from TCRdb's copy, which holds only in-frame ones; the method was immunoSEQ multiplex PCR. Here the sample spans under 35,000 clones, 60% to 80% being singletons. The input for sequencing was peripheral blood, taken from a patient treated with radiotherapy plus ipilimumab. The genes are TRBV6-6 and TRBJ2-7; 11 nucleotides line up with TRBD2. This sequence was found in a human donor with non-small cell lung cancer whose response to radiotherapy plus ipilimumab could not be evaluated. DNA of the CDR3: TGTGCCAGCAGTTACCCCCAACTAGCGGGAGTATACGAGCAGTACTTC. Its protein is CASSYPQLAGVYEQYF.